What follows describes a single TCR beta chain. Its antigen remains unknown. Repertoires were generated with immunoSEQ multiplex PCR, while TCRdb's copy carries only in-frame clones and drops some. Here the sample spans about 17,000 clones, 80% to 90% being singletons. The sample originates from a study of T cells in narcolepsy. Overall study findings and caveats: Comparing one patient's CSF and blood CD4+ clonotypes highlighted HCRT- and TRIB2-specific autoreactive clonotypes. Healthy controls reportedly lacked the autoreactive clonotypes serially found in patients' blood.

Trimming took off 11 bases at V and 4 bases at J, with 18 bases between the two ends. Germline CDR1 and CDR2: MNHEY and SVGAGI. This CDR3 has 13 residues. This receptor was taken from a human donor in good health. Sequenced: memory (CD45RA-) CD4+ T cells from blood. The V gene is TRBV6-5, the J gene TRBJ2-7; D uncertain. The CDR3 DNA sequence: TGTGCCGTGCAATCCCCTATGATTTACGAGCAGTACTTC. Translating gives CAVQSPMIYEQYF.